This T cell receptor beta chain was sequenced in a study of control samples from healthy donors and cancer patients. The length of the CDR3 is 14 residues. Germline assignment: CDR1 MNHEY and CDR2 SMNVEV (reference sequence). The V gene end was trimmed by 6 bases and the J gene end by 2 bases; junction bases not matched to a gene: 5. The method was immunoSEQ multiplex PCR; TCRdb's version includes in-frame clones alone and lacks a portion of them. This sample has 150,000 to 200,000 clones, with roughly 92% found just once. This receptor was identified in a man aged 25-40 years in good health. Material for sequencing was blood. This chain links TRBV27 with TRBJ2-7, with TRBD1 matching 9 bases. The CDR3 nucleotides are TGTGCCAGCAGACCAAACAGGGGGCCCTACGAGCAGTACTTC. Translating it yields CASRPNRGPYEQYF.